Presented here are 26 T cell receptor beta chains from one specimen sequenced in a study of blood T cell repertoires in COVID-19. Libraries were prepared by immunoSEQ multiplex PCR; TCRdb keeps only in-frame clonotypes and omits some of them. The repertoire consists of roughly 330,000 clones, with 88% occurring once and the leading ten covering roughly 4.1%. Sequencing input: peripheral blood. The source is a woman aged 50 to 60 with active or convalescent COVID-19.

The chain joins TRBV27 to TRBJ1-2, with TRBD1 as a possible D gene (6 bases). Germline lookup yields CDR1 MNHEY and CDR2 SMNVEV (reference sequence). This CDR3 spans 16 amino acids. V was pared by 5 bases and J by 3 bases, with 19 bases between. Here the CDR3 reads CASSPSRSGVDYGYTF. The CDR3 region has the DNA TGTGCCAGCAGTCCCTCCCGTTCAGGGGTTGACTATGGCTACACCTTC.

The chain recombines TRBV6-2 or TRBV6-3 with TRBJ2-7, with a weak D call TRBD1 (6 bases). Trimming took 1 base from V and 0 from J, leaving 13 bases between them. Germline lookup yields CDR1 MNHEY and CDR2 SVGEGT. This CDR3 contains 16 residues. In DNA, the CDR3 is TGTGCCAGCAGTTACTATTTACAGGGCCTCTCCTACGAGCAGTACTTC. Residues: CASSYYLQGLSYEQYF.

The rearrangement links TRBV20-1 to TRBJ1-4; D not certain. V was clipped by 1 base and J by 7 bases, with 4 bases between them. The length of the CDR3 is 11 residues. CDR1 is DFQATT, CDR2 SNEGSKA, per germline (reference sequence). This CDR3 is CSARASEKLFF. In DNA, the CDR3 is TGCAGTGCTAGAGCGAGTGAAAAACTGTTTTTT.

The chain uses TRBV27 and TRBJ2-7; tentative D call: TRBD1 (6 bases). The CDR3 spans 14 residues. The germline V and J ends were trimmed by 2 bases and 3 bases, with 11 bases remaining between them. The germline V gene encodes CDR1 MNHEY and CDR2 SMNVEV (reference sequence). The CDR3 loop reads CASSLGTSRYEQYF. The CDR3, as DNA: TGTGCCAGCAGTTTAGGGACATCGCGCTACGAGCAGTACTTC.

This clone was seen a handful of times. The CDR3 spells CASSLRGISGNTIYF. Written as DNA, the CDR3 is TGTGCCAGCAGTTTAAGGGGGATTTCGGGAAACACCATATATTTT. The chain joins TRBV28 to TRBJ1-3, with D perhaps matching TRBD1 (6 bases). The CDR3 covers 15 residues. Per the germline V gene, CDR1 is MDHEN and CDR2 is SYDVKM. Deletions cut 2 bases from V and 4 bases from J, with 12 bases between.

CDR3 nucleotide sequence: TGTGCCAGCAGCCGTAGCGGGAGACAGTCCTACAATGAGCAGTTCTTC. Translation: CASSRSGRQSYNEQFF. This chain joins TRBV7-2 and TRBJ2-1; TRBD2 agrees at 9 bases. J was trimmed by 1 base and V by 5 bases; bases with no gene match: 6. Germline V gives CDR1 SGHTA, CDR2 FQGNSA. The CDR3 sequence is 16 residues long.

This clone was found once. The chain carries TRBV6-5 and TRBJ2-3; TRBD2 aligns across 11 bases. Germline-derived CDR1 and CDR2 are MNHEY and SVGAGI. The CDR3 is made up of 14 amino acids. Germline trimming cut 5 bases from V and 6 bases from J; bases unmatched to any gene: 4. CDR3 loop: CASSPTSGSDTQYF. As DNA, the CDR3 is TGTGCCAGCAGTCCAACTAGCGGGAGTGATACGCAGTATTTT.

The CDR3 DNA is TGTGCCAGCAGTTTAGGGAGCGGAAGCTCCTACGAGCAGTACTTC. Its translation is CASSLGSGSSYEQYF. This chain uses TRBV27 with TRBJ2-7; tentatively, D is TRBD2 (5 bases). CDR1 is MNHEY and CDR2 is SMNVEV in the germline V gene (reference sequence). The CDR3 consists of 15 residues. V lost 2 bases and J lost 0, with 11 bases in between.

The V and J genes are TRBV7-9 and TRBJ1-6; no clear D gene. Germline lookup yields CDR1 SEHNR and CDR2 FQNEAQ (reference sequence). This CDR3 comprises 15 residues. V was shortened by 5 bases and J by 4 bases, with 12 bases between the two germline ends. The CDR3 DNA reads TGTGCCAGCAGCCACATTAGCGGATATAATTCACCCCTCCACTTT. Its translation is CASSHISGYNSPLHF.

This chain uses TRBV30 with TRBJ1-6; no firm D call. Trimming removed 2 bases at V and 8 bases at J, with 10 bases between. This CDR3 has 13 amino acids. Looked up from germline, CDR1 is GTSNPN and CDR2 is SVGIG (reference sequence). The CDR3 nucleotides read TGTGCCTGGAGTAACGGGTTGGATTCACCCCTCCACTTT. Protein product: CAWSNGLDSPLHF.

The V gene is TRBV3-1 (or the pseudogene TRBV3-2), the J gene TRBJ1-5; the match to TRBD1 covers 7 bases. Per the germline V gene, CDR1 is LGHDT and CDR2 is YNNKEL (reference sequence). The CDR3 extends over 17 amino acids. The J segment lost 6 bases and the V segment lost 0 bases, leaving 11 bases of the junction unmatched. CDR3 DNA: TGTGCCAGCAGCCAAGATTCGGACAGGAAGATAAGTCAGCCCCAGCATTTT. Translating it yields CASSQDSDRKISQPQHF.

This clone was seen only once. The CDR3 DNA is TGTGCCAGCAGCTCCGACAGAGGACAGCCCCAGCATTTT. Amino acid sequence: CASSSDRGQPQHF. The chain uses TRBV7-3 and TRBJ1-5; possible D gene TRBD1, 5 bases. CDR1 SGHTA and CDR2 FQGTGA come from the germline V gene. V was pared by 4 bases and J by 7 bases, with 11 bases between. CDR3 size: 13 residues.

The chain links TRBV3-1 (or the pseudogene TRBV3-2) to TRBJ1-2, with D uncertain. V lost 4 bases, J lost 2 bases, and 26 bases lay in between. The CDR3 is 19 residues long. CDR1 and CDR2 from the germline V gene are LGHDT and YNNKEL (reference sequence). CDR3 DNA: TGTGCCAGCAGCCGGAACCTCAGAGGGCGGCCTAATAGAAACTATGGCTACACCTTC. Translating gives CASSRNLRGRPNRNYGYTF.

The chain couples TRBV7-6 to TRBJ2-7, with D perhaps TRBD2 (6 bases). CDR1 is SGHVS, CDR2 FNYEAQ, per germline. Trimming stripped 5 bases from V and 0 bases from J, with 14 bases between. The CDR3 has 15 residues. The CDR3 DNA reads TGTGCCAGCAGCCCCCGGGACGGGAGCTCCTACGAGCAGTACTTC. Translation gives CASSPRDGSSYEQYF.

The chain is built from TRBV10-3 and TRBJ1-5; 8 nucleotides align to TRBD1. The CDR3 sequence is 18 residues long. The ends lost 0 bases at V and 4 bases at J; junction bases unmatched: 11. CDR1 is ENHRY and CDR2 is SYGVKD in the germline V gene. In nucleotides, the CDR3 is TGTGCCATCAGTGAGTCTCCGGACAGGGAGGTTCCTAATCAGCCCCAGCATTTT. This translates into CAISESPDREVPNQPQHF.

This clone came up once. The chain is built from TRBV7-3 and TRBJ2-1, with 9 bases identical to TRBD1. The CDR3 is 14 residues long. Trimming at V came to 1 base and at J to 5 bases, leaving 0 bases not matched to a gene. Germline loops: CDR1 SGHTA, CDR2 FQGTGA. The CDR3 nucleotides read TGTGCCAGCAGCTTAAACAGGGGGCACAATGAGCAGTTCTTC. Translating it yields CASSLNRGHNEQFF.

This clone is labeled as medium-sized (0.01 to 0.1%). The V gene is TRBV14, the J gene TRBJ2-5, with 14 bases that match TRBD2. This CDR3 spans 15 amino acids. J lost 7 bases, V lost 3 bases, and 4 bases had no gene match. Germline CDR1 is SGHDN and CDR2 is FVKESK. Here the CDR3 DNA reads TGTGCCAGCAGCCACGGACTAGCGGGAGGTGGGACCCAGTACTTC. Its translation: CASSHGLAGGGTQYF.

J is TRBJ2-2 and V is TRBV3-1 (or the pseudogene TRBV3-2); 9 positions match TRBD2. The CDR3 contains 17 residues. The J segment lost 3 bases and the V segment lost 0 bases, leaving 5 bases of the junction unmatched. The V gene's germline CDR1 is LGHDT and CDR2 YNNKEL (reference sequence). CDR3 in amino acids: CASSQDKRGAHTGELFF. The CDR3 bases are TGTGCCAGCAGCCAAGACAAGCGGGGGGCCCACACCGGGGAGCTGTTTTTT.

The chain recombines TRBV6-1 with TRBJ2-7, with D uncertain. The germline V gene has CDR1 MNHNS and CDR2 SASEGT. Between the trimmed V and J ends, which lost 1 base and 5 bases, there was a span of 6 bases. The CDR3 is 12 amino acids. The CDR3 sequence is CASSEVYHEQYF. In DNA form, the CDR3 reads TGTGCCAGCAGTGAAGTCTACCACGAGCAGTACTTC.

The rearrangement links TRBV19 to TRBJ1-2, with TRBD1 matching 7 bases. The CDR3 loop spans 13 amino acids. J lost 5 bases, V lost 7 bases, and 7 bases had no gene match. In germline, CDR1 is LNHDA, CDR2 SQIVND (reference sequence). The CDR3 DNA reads TGTGCCAGTACCCCAGGGACAGCATATGGCTACACCTTC. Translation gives CASTPGTAYGYTF.

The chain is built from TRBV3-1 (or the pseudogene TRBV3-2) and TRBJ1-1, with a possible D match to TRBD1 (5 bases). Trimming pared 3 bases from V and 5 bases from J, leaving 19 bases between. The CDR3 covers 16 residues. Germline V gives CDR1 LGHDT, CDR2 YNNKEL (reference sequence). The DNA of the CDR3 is TGTGCCAGCAGCCATAATGGGGGGGGAAAGGGTACTGAAGCTTTCTTT. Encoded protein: CASSHNGGGKGTEAFF.

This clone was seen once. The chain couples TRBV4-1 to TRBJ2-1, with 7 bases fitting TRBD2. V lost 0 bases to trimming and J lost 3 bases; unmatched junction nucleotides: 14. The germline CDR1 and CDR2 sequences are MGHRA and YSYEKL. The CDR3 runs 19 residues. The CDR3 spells CASSQEGRGRPADYNEQFF. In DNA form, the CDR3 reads TGCGCCAGCAGCCAAGAGGGGAGGGGACGCCCTGCCGACTACAATGAGCAGTTCTTC.

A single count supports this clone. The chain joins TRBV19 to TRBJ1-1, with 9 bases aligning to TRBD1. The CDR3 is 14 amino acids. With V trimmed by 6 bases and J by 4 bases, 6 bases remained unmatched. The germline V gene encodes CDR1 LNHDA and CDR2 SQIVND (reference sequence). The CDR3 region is CASSTSTGGTEAFF. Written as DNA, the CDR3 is TGTGCCAGTAGCACCTCGACAGGGGGCACTGAAGCTTTCTTT.

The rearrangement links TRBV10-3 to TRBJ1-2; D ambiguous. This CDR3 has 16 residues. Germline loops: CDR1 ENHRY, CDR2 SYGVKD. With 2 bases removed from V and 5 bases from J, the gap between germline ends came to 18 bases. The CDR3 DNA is TGTGCCATCAGTGAGCCGCCGGGGAAGAGAATGTATGGCTACACCTTC. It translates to CAISEPPGKRMYGYTF.

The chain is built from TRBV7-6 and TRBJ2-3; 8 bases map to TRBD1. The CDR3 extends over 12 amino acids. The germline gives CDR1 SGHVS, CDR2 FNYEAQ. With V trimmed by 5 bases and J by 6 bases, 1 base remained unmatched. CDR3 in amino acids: CASSDRGDTQYF. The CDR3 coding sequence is TGTGCCAGCAGCGACAGGGGTGATACGCAGTATTTT.

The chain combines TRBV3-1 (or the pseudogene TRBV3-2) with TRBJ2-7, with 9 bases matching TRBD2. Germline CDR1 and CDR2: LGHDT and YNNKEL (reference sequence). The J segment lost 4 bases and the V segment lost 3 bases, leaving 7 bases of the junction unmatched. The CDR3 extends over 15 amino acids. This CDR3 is CASSQVAGGQYEQYF. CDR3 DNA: TGTGCCAGCAGCCAGGTTGCGGGGGGGCAGTACGAGCAGTACTTC.